The source of this TCR beta chain is a study of T cells in Graves' hyperthyroidism and ophthalmopathy. The germline V and J ends were trimmed by 7 bases and 3 bases, with 15 bases remaining between them. The V gene's germline CDR1 is DFQATT and CDR2 SNEGSKA (reference sequence). The CDR3 has 13 residues. Amplified regions were TCR beta CDR3 sequences from RNA transcripts. TCR CDR3 regions were first amplified by RT-PCR with HTBI primers. Each CDR3 protein is one row after TCRdb ran MiXCR on the multiplex PCR reads. The sample includes approximately 700,000 distinct CDR3 sequences, about 45% of them seen just once.

The rearrangement joins TRBV20-1 to TRBJ1-1; D call uncertain. The specimen was peripheral blood or thyroid tissue (not recorded which). The source is an adult man with Graves' disease, either hyperthyroidism or ophthalmopathy (not recorded which). The CDR3 protein is CSGEGETDTEAFF. DNA of the CDR3: TGCAGTGGGGAGGGAGAAACAGACACTGAAGCTTTCTTT.